The rows below give T cell receptor beta chains drawn from one sample of a study of T cells expressing NK-cell markers. TCRdb processed the 5' RACE reads again and assigns one entry to each CDR3 protein, with no DNA. The table gives about 260,000 distinct CDR3 sequences; the top ten clones make up more than 3.5% of it. Sequencing input: blood T cells: a sorted CD56 or NKG2C T cell subset, CD4+ or CD8+ T cells, or bulk PBMC T cells (not recorded which). The receptor source for this set is a woman aged 18-69 years in good health. Each CDR3 is given with its conserved first and last residue. Each record gives: V gene, J gene, CDR3 protein.

TRBV6-5	TRBJ2-1	CASSYTASYNEQFF
TRBV20-1	TRBJ1-1	CSALDSYFMNTEAFF
TRBV7-2	TRBJ1-1	CASSPQTEAFF
TRBV25-1	TRBJ1-1	CASSEPGLFTEAFF
TRBV18	TRBJ2-1	CASSPPGGGEQFF
TRBV9	TRBJ1-3	CASSVRGTVGNTIYF
TRBV12-3/TRBV12-4	TRBJ1-2	CASSFKGPGYGYTF
TRBV7-8	TRBJ2-3	CASSPTRTDTQYF
TRBV4-2	TRBJ2-1	CASSQERRGRTYNEQFF
TRBV3-1	TRBJ2-3	CASSQEIPGLARDTQYF
TRBV20-1	TRBJ2-7	CSARASSYEQYF
TRBV7-2	TRBJ2-3	CASSPRPVAALTQYF
TRBV5-4	TRBJ2-7	CASSLGGFAYEQYF
TRBV20-1	TRBJ1-3	CSASLLKSGNTIYF
TRBV20-1	TRBJ2-2	CSASYRGPKGNTGELFF
TRBV20-1	TRBJ2-1	CSAPRVSDNEQFF
TRBV3-1	TRBJ2-5	CASSQGAREYF
TRBV20-1	TRBJ2-5	CSAPTSGQETQYF
TRBV6-6	TRBJ2-4	CASSPLGKNIQYF
TRBV7-2	TRBJ1-2	CASSLAGTGQDGYTF
TRBV20-1	TRBJ2-5	CSARALDSKGETQYF
TRBV27	TRBJ1-2	CASSSLGALGGYTF
TRBV7-3	TRBJ2-1	CASSLNPGSYNEQFF
TRBV2	TRBJ2-6	CASSPGTGVAGANVLTF
TRBV15	TRBJ2-3	CATSRQVAATTQYF
TRBV29-1	TRBJ2-1	CSVRPTPNEQFF
TRBV3-1	TRBJ2-5	CASSQVGGGKETQYF
TRBV5-1	TRBJ2-2	CASSPEGDTNTGELFF
TRBV20-1	TRBJ1-2	CSAPGSQANGYTF
TRBV12-5	TRBJ2-3	CASGWRSDTQYF
TRBV12-3/TRBV12-4	TRBJ2-3	CASDRSLPGADTQYF
TRBV12-3/TRBV12-4	TRBJ1-2	CASSLTGDYGYTF
TRBV19	TRBJ2-7	CASIDRSSYEQYF
TRBV20-1	TRBJ2-1	CSARERGLAGVGEQFF
TRBV3-1	TRBJ2-1	CASSPSGTSGVSSYNEQFF
TRBV4-2	TRBJ2-5	CASSQGRGGETQYF
TRBV12-3/TRBV12-4	TRBJ1-4	CASSLVVTGGEKLFF
TRBV11-2	TRBJ2-3	CASSLIGRGGSDTQYF
TRBV27	TRBJ1-2	CASSLSRADGYTF
TRBV18	TRBJ2-3	CASSLATSADSTDTQYF
TRBV11-2	TRBJ2-5	CASSNRDQETQYF
TRBV6-1	TRBJ2-7	CASSRRGRDSYEQYF
TRBV19	TRBJ2-6	CASSHLTPGANVLTF
TRBV20-1	TRBJ2-1	CSASALAGGAYNEQFF
TRBV6-1	TRBJ1-2	CASLSEGGYGYTF
TRBV7-8	TRBJ1-2	CASSLVRGRKGFNGYTF